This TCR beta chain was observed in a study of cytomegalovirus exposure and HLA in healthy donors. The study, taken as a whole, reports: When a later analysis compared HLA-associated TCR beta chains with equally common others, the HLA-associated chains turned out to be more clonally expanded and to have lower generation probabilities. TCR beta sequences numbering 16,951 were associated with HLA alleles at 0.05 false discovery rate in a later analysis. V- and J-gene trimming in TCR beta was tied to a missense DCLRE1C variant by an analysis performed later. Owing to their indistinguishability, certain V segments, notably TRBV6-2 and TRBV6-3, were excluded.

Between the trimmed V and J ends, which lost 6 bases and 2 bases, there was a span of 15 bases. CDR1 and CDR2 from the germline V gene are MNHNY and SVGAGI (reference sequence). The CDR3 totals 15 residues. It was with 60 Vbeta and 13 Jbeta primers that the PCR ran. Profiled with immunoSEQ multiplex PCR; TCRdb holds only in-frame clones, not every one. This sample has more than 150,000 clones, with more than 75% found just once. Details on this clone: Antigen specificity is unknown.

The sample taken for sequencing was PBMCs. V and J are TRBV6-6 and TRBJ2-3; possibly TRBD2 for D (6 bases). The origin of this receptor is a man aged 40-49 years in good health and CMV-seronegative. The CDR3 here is CASRDSGSYTDTQYF. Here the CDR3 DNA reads TGTGCCAGCAGAGATAGCGGTTCCTACACAGATACGCAGTATTTT.